This T cell receptor (beta chain) derives from a study of cytomegalovirus exposure and HLA in healthy donors. Regarding the study as a whole: Cytomegalovirus-associated status was assigned to 150 or so TCR beta chains.

V shed 5 bases and J shed 0 bases, with 13 bases lying between them. The CDR3 sequence is 15 residues long. Germline V gene sequence: CDR1 SGHVS, CDR2 FQNEAQ. Of note for this clone: Its antigen is not known.

Sequencing used immunoSEQ multiplex PCR; TCRdb keeps in-frame clones, though not all of them. Of under 250,000 clones in the sample, around 80% were seen once. The specimen sequenced was PBMCs. The receptor was derived from a woman younger than 45 in good health and CMV-seronegative. The J gene is TRBJ1-1, the V gene TRBV7-8; D unclear. CDR3 loop: CASSLPAGMNTEAFF. DNA for the CDR3: TGTGCCAGCAGCCTACCGGCAGGTATGAACACTGAAGCTTTCTTT.